This TCR beta chain was found in a study of T cells in tuberculosis. Time point described: new active TB diagnosis, blood taken before or within 7 days of starting treatment. Each patient had positive sputum smear microscopy and/or positive culture. Germline V CDR1 and CDR2: LNHDA, SQIVND (reference sequence). The CDR3 sequence is 13 residues long. The V gene end was trimmed by 5 bases and the J gene end by 0 bases; junction bases not matched to a gene: 1. Assay: immunoSEQ multiplex PCR; the TCRdb copy retains only in-frame clones and omits some. The sample yields more than 35,000 clones, 94% seen once.

The chain joins TRBV19 to TRBJ2-7, with 7 bases that match TRBD1. The receptor's source is an adult with tuberculosis. This sample comprised PBMCs, obtained at tuberculosis diagnosis. The CDR3 coding sequence is TGTGCCAGTAGTCGGACAGGCTCCTACGAGCAGTACTTC. Its protein is CASSRTGSYEQYF. Using reference TRBV19 and TRBJ2-7 for the parts outside the CDR3, the full variable domain is DGGITQSPKYLFRKEGQNVTLSCEQNLNHDAMYWYRQDPGQGLRLIYYSQIVNDFQKGDIAEGYSVSREKKESFPLTVTSAQKNPTAFYLCASSRTGSYEQYFGPGTRLTVT.